A single sample gave rise to the 2 T cell receptor beta chains below, sequenced in a study of blood T cells in healthy people across ages. A second roughly 6 to 12 cycle PCR used barcoded and J-beta primers. MiXCR, run by TCRdb on the 5' RACE reads, gives a single entry per CDR3 protein. The table lists hundreds of thousands of distinct CDR3 sequences, roughly 24% of them singletons. This same sample was also taken into another study, of T cells of mothers and their children.

Sequencing was carried out using blood. These TCRs come from a boy aged 5-17 years in good health.

The chain combines TRBV6-5 with TRBJ1-2; TRBD1 might be the D (5 bases). The V gene lost 2 bases and the J gene lost 6 bases, with 13 bases spanning the gap. Germline V lookup: CDR1 MNHEY, CDR2 SVGAGI. The CDR3 has 14 residues. The CDR3 DNA reads as TGTGCCAGCAGTTACCGGCAGGGCGGGAATGGCTACACCTTC. It codes for CASSYRQGGNGYTF.

This clonotype was observed a handful of times. The chain is built from TRBV5-6 and TRBJ2-7; no definite D call. Germline CDR1 SGHDT, CDR2 YYEEEE. Trimming shortened V by 0 bases and J by 6 bases, and 7 bases separated the two germline ends. This CDR3 spans 12 amino acids. The chain's CDR3 is CASSLGVSEQYF. The CDR3 bases are TGTGCCAGCAGCTTGGGTGTCTCCGAGCAGTACTTC.